The 3 T cell receptor beta chains below were found in one sample sequenced in a study of spatial heterogeneity in lung cancer. In TCRdb, the 5' RACE reads were re-called with MiXCR into one record per CDR3 protein. The table records 35,000 to 50,000 distinct CDR3 sequences, just over 3% of them present only once. As for time point: sample taken at primary tumor resection. Specimen: normal lung tissue next to the tumor, collected at surgery. Source of these receptors: a male donor with early-stage non-small cell lung cancer.

Many counts were recorded for this clonotype. The genes are TRBV20-1 and TRBJ2-1; D is unresolved. CDR3 length equals 13 residues. Germline values: CDR1 DFQATT, CDR2 SNEGSKA (reference sequence). V dropped 4 bases and J dropped 6 bases, with 13 bases sitting between them. The CDR3 spells CSAITGLSNEQFF. In DNA form, the CDR3 reads TGCAGTGCTATTACCGGGCTGAGCAATGAGCAGTTCTTC.

This clonotype was detected ten times or more. The chain has TRBV19 and TRBJ1-6; D perhaps matches TRBD1 (5 bases). The ends were cut back, 5 bases at V and 7 bases at J, with 9 bases in the middle. Germline V CDR1 and CDR2: LNHDA, SQIVND (reference sequence). The CDR3 length is 13 residues. Here the CDR3 reads CASSVDRNSPLHF. The CDR3 DNA follows: TGTGCCAGTAGTGTTGACAGAAATTCACCCCTCCACTTT.

This chain links TRBV30 with TRBJ2-1; 7 nucleotides agree with TRBD2. Germline V CDR1 and CDR2: GTSNPN, SVGIG (reference sequence). Trimming at V came to 1 base and at J to 4 bases, leaving 13 bases not matched to a gene. The CDR3 has 17 amino acids. CDR3 DNA sequence: TGTGCCTGGAGTGGGTTAGCGGGTCGCTCCGGATACAATGAGCAGTTCTTC. This encodes CAWSGLAGRSGYNEQFF.